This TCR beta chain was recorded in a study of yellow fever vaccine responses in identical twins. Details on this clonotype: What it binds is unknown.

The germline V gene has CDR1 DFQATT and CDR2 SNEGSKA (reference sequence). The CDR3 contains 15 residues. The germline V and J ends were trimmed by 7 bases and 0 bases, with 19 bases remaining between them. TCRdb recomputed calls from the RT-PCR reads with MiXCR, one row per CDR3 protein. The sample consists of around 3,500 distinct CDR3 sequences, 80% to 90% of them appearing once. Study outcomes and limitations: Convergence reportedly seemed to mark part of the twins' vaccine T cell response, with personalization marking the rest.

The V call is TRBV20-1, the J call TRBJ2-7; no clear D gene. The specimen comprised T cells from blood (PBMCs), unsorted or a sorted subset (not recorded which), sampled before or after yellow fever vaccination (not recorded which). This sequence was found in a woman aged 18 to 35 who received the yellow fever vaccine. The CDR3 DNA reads TGCAGTGTTCCCAAACAGTTGGTCGGCTCCTACGAGCAGTACTTC. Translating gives CSVPKQLVGSYEQYF.